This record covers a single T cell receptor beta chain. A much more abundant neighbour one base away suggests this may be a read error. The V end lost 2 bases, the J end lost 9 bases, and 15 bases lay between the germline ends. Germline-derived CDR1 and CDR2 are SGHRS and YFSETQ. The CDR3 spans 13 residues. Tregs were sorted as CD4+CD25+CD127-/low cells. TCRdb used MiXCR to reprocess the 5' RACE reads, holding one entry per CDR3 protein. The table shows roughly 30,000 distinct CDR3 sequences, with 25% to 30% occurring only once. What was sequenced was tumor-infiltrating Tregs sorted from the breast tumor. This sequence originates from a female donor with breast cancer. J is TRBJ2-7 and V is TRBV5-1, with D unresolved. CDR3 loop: CASSFNSNLGQYF. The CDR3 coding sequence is TGCGCCAGCAGCTTCAACTCAAACCTCGGGCAGTACTTC.